This T cell receptor beta chain was recovered during a study of shared clonotypes between healthy human individuals. Study results and caveats: Generation probability values for non-shared clonotypes were lower than those for clonotypes shared by all four donors.

In the authors' methods: ImmunoSEQ gave junction-only sequences without quality scores, so filtering differed. Assay used: immunoSEQ multiplex PCR; TCRdb lists only in-frame clones, some missing. V, J and clone size are taken as reported in that table, and D and trimming were inferred from the DNA itself. Of approximately 940,000 clones in the sample, about three quarters were seen once. On this clone itself: As yet, its antigen is unknown.

The receptor was derived from a man aged 18 to 29 in good health. Specimen: memory CD4+ T cells sorted from blood. Subset defined: CD45RA-negative fraction.

CDR3 amino acids: CASSPGRGSGETQYF. As DNA, the CDR3 is TGTGCCAGCTCACCCGGTCGCGGGAGTGGTGAGACCCAGTACTTC. The chain joins TRBV18 to TRBJ2-5; 7 nucleotides match TRBD2. After removal of 3 bases from V and 5 bases from J, the junction contained 9 bases not matched to a gene. CDR1 and CDR2 from the germline V gene are KGHSH and LQKENI. The length of the CDR3 is 15 residues.